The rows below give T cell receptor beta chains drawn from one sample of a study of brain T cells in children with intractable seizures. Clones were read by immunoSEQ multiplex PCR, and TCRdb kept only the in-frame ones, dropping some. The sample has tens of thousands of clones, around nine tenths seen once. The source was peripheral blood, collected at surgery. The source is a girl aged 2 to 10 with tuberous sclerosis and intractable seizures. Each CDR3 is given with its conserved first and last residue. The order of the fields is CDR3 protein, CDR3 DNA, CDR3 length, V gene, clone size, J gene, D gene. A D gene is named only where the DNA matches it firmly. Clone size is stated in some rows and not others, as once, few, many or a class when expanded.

cdr3_aa: CASSLGFSSQGADTQYF
cdr3_nt: TGTGCCAGCAGCTTGGGATTCTCCTCCCAGGGAGCAGATACGCAGTATTTT
cdr3_length: 17
v_call: TRBV5-4
clone_size: -
j_call: TRBJ2-3
d_call: -

cdr3_aa: CASSQDHLAEGLFF
cdr3_nt: TGTGCCAGCAGCCAAGATCATCTAGCGGAGGGGCTGTTTTTT
cdr3_length: 14
v_call: TRBV3-1/TRBV3-2
clone_size: -
j_call: TRBJ2-2
d_call: TRBD2

cdr3_aa: CASSLESATEAFF
cdr3_nt: TGTGCCAGCAGCTTAGAGTCAGCCACTGAAGCTTTCTTT
cdr3_length: 13
v_call: TRBV11-2
clone_size: -
j_call: TRBJ1-1
d_call: -

cdr3_aa: CASSQDYRVGGKETQYF
cdr3_nt: TGTGCCAGCAGCCAAGATTACCGGGTAGGAGGGAAGGAGACCCAGTACTTC
cdr3_length: 17
v_call: TRBV3-1/TRBV3-2
clone_size: -
j_call: TRBJ2-5
d_call: -

cdr3_aa: CASSEENWGGETQYF
cdr3_nt: TGTGCCAGCAGTGAAGAGAACTGGGGTGGGGAGACCCAGTACTTC
cdr3_length: 15
v_call: TRBV2
clone_size: once
j_call: TRBJ2-5
d_call: -

cdr3_aa: CASSYRSTGVDTEAFF
cdr3_nt: TGTGCCAGCAGTTACCGATCAACGGGGGTAGACACTGAAGCTTTCTTT
cdr3_length: 16
v_call: TRBV6-5
clone_size: -
j_call: TRBJ1-1
d_call: -

cdr3_aa: CASSKSPGGRGTDTQYF
cdr3_nt: TGTGCCAGCAGCAAATCTCCGGGGGGCCGGGGCACAGATACGCAGTATTTT
cdr3_length: 17
v_call: TRBV5-5
clone_size: -
j_call: TRBJ2-3
d_call: -

cdr3_aa: CASSSWDRDTYGYTF
cdr3_nt: TGTGCCAGCAGCAGCTGGGACAGGGATACCTATGGCTACACCTTC
cdr3_length: 15
v_call: TRBV3-1/TRBV3-2
clone_size: -
j_call: TRBJ1-2
d_call: TRBD1

cdr3_aa: CASGGWSAGMSGELFF
cdr3_nt: TGTGCTAGTGGGGGCTGGAGCGCGGGGATGTCCGGGGAGCTGTTTTTT
cdr3_length: 16
v_call: TRBV12-5
clone_size: once
j_call: TRBJ2-2
d_call: -

cdr3_aa: CASSLGGASGYTF
cdr3_nt: TGCGCCAGCAGCTTGGGGGGGGCGAGTGGCTACACCTTC
cdr3_length: 13
v_call: TRBV5-1
clone_size: -
j_call: TRBJ1-2
d_call: -

cdr3_aa: CASSFRRGGTEAFF
cdr3_nt: TGTGCCAGCAGTTTCAGAAGGGGCGGCACTGAAGCTTTCTTT
cdr3_length: 14
v_call: TRBV27
clone_size: -
j_call: TRBJ1-1
d_call: -

cdr3_aa: CAWTSARLAGAYEQYF
cdr3_nt: TGTGCCTGGACGAGCGCCAGACTAGCGGGTGCCTACGAGCAGTACTTC
cdr3_length: 16
v_call: TRBV30
clone_size: -
j_call: TRBJ2-7
d_call: TRBD2

cdr3_aa: CASSYRSARNQPQHF
cdr3_nt: TGTGCCAGCAGCTACAGGAGTGCCCGCAATCAGCCCCAGCATTTT
cdr3_length: 15
v_call: TRBV5-6
clone_size: -
j_call: TRBJ1-5
d_call: -

cdr3_aa: CASSPTHQETQYF
cdr3_nt: TGTGCCAGCAGCCCGACTCACCAAGAGACCCAGTACTTC
cdr3_length: 13
v_call: TRBV11-3
clone_size: -
j_call: TRBJ2-5
d_call: -

cdr3_aa: CASSNRGLQETQYF
cdr3_nt: TGTGCCAGCAGCAACCGGGGCCTCCAAGAGACCCAGTACTTC
cdr3_length: 14
v_call: TRBV5-4
clone_size: -
j_call: TRBJ2-5
d_call: -

cdr3_aa: CASRPTISTDTQYF
cdr3_nt: TGTGCCAGCAGGCCCACCATTAGCACAGATACGCAGTATTTT
cdr3_length: 14
v_call: TRBV6-5
clone_size: -
j_call: TRBJ2-3
d_call: -

cdr3_aa: CASSRDGLINYGYTF
cdr3_nt: TGTGCCAGCAGCCGTGACGGACTCATTAACTATGGCTACACCTTC
cdr3_length: 15
v_call: TRBV6-5
clone_size: few
j_call: TRBJ1-2
d_call: -

cdr3_aa: CASPGQGVETEAFF
cdr3_nt: TGTGCCAGCCCGGGACAGGGGGTTGAGACTGAAGCTTTCTTT
cdr3_length: 14
v_call: TRBV2
clone_size: -
j_call: TRBJ1-1
d_call: TRBD1

cdr3_aa: CASSMGDRGLPQHF
cdr3_nt: TGTGCCAGTAGTATGGGGGACAGGGGGTTGCCCCAGCATTTT
cdr3_length: 14
v_call: TRBV19
clone_size: -
j_call: TRBJ1-5
d_call: TRBD1

cdr3_aa: CASSFEGSNTGELFF
cdr3_nt: TGCGCCAGCAGCTTCGAGGGGTCTAACACCGGGGAGCTGTTTTTT
cdr3_length: 15
v_call: TRBV5-1
clone_size: -
j_call: TRBJ2-2
d_call: -

cdr3_aa: CASSLGLGGRGTEAFF
cdr3_nt: TGTGCCAGCAGCTTAGGGTTAGGGGGGCGTGGGACTGAAGCTTTCTTT
cdr3_length: 16
v_call: TRBV11-2
clone_size: -
j_call: TRBJ1-1
d_call: -

cdr3_aa: CASSSDGGISGANVLTF
cdr3_nt: TGTGCCAGCAGCTCGGACGGGGGCATCTCTGGGGCCAACGTCCTGACTTTC
cdr3_length: 17
v_call: TRBV7-9
clone_size: -
j_call: TRBJ2-6
d_call: -

cdr3_aa: CASSLGGGAHNEQFF
cdr3_nt: TGTGCCAGCAGCTTGGGCGGGGGGGCCCACAATGAGCAGTTCTTC
cdr3_length: 15
v_call: TRBV5-6
clone_size: -
j_call: TRBJ2-1
d_call: TRBD2

cdr3_aa: CASSGTVNQPQHF
cdr3_nt: TGTGCCAGCAGTGGGACAGTGAATCAGCCCCAGCATTTT
cdr3_length: 13
v_call: TRBV12-3/TRBV12-4
clone_size: -
j_call: TRBJ1-5
d_call: TRBD1

cdr3_aa: CASSQFRGGNQETQYF
cdr3_nt: TGTGCCAGCAGCCAATTTCGCGGGGGGAACCAAGAGACCCAGTACTTC
cdr3_length: 16
v_call: TRBV4-2
clone_size: once
j_call: TRBJ2-5
d_call: TRBD2

cdr3_aa: CASSKGQPVHNEQFF
cdr3_nt: TGTGCCAGCAGTAAGGGACAGCCCGTGCACAATGAGCAGTTCTTC
cdr3_length: 15
v_call: TRBV6-2/TRBV6-3
clone_size: -
j_call: TRBJ2-1
d_call: TRBD1

cdr3_aa: CSVGGSGDNSPLHF
cdr3_nt: TGCAGCGTCGGGGGGTCAGGGGATAATTCACCCCTCCACTTT
cdr3_length: 14
v_call: TRBV29-1
clone_size: -
j_call: TRBJ1-6
d_call: -

cdr3_aa: CASSPREGVSGYTF
cdr3_nt: TGTGCCAGCTCACCCCGGGAGGGGGTTAGTGGCTACACCTTC
cdr3_length: 14
v_call: TRBV18
clone_size: -
j_call: TRBJ1-2
d_call: -

cdr3_aa: CASSLRGAKNTEAFF
cdr3_nt: TGCGCCAGCAGCTTGCGGGGCGCGAAGAACACTGAAGCTTTCTTT
cdr3_length: 15
v_call: TRBV5-1
clone_size: -
j_call: TRBJ1-1
d_call: -

cdr3_aa: CASSAHTSTDTQYF
cdr3_nt: TGTGCCAGCAGCGCGCACACCAGCACAGATACGCAGTATTTT
cdr3_length: 14
v_call: TRBV11-2
clone_size: -
j_call: TRBJ2-3
d_call: -

cdr3_aa: CASSVGQTTGELFF
cdr3_nt: TGTGCCAGCAGTGTGGGCCAGACCACCGGGGAGCTGTTTTTT
cdr3_length: 14
v_call: TRBV2
clone_size: once
j_call: TRBJ2-2
d_call: -

cdr3_aa: CASIPTGGGETQYF
cdr3_nt: TGCGCCAGCATTCCTACAGGGGGGGGAGAGACCCAGTACTTC
cdr3_length: 14
v_call: TRBV5-1
clone_size: -
j_call: TRBJ2-5
d_call: -

cdr3_aa: CASSSGDRYNSPLHF
cdr3_nt: TGTGCCAGCAGCTCCGGGGACAGGTATAATTCACCCCTCCACTTT
cdr3_length: 15
v_call: TRBV7-2
clone_size: -
j_call: TRBJ1-6
d_call: TRBD1

cdr3_aa: CASSFAGSGNQPQHF
cdr3_nt: TGTGCCAGCAGCTTCGCCGGGAGCGGCAATCAGCCCCAGCATTTT
cdr3_length: 15
v_call: TRBV5-6
clone_size: -
j_call: TRBJ1-5
d_call: -

cdr3_aa: CASSLSLNYRGGESEQFF
cdr3_nt: TGTGCCAGCAGCTTATCCCTAAACTACAGGGGGGGTGAGAGTGAGCAGTTCTTC
cdr3_length: 18
v_call: TRBV7-8
clone_size: -
j_call: TRBJ2-1
d_call: -

cdr3_aa: CAWSFSGLMNTEAFF
cdr3_nt: TGTGCCTGGAGTTTCTCGGGGTTGATGAACACTGAAGCTTTCTTT
cdr3_length: 15
v_call: TRBV30
clone_size: -
j_call: TRBJ1-1
d_call: -

cdr3_aa: CASEASDYGYTF
cdr3_nt: TGTGCCAGCGAAGCCTCGGACTATGGCTACACCTTC
cdr3_length: 12
v_call: TRBV2
clone_size: -
j_call: TRBJ1-2
d_call: -

cdr3_aa: CASRRGWANQPQHF
cdr3_nt: TGTGCCAGCAGGAGGGGCTGGGCCAATCAGCCCCAGCATTTT
cdr3_length: 14
v_call: TRBV6-5
clone_size: -
j_call: TRBJ1-5
d_call: -

cdr3_aa: CASSLGRGQVGSTIQYF
cdr3_nt: TGTGCCAGCAGCTTAGGCAGGGGCCAGGTGGGATCTACCATTCAGTACTTC
cdr3_length: 17
v_call: TRBV11-2
clone_size: -
j_call: TRBJ2-4
d_call: -